The entry below describes one TCR beta chain. Sequencing used immunoSEQ multiplex PCR; TCRdb keeps in-frame clones, though not all of them. The profile shows a few hundred thousand clones, about 89% of them singletons. V lost 5 bases and J 6 bases, leaving 22 bases between the germline ends. There are 16 residues in the CDR3. Germline V CDR1 and CDR2: SEHNR, FQNEAQ (reference sequence). The age range of participants was about 18 to 89 years, with residence in around 22 US areas. The data stem from a study of blood T cell repertoires in COVID-19. The chain has TRBV7-9 and TRBJ1-2; tentative D call: TRBD1 (5 bases). This clonotype was sampled from a woman aged 25 to 39 who had recovered from COVID-19. The source material was PBMCs or T cells enriched from blood (not recorded which). This CDR3 reads CASSTQGVGNFDGYTF. CDR3 in DNA: TGTGCCAGCAGCACGCAAGGGGTAGGGAATTTCGATGGCTACACCTTC.